The next 25 T cell receptor beta chains were all read from a single sample in a study of regulatory T cells in long-lasting Graves disease. Time point denoted: newly diagnosed GD, antithyroid drugs for less than 3 months. The TCR library used RNA extracted from PBMCs. Sequencing libraries for TCR beta were prepared with iRepertoire HTBI primers and Arm-PCR of CDR3 regions. TCRdb called the multiplex PCR reads again in MiXCR, with one record for every CDR3 protein. This sample has a few hundred thousand distinct CDR3 sequences, with approximately 16% found just once. These sequences were also reported in another study, on T cells in Graves' hyperthyroidism and ophthalmopathy.

The sample consisted of peripheral blood mononuclear cells (PBMCs), taken at new diagnosis, from a patient treated with antithyroid drugs. These receptors were taken from a woman in her thirties or forties with Graves disease.

This clonotype was seen at least ten times. The chain has TRBV7-9 and TRBJ1-3; 7 bases match TRBD1. The germline gives CDR1 SEHNR, CDR2 FQNEAQ (reference sequence). V shed 6 bases, J shed 1 base, and the junction held 3 bases outside the gene matches. The CDR3 sequence is 14 residues long. This CDR3 is CASSHRGSGNTIYF. Here the CDR3 DNA reads TGTGCCAGCAGTCACAGGGGTTCTGGAAACACCATATATTTT.

Concerning this clonotype: A much larger clone sits a single nucleotide away, making a read error possible. V gene TRBV11-1 combines with J gene TRBJ2-5; either TRBD1 or TRBD2 may supply D (5 bases each). The CDR3 length is 15 residues. With 5 bases removed from V and 1 base from J, the gap between germline ends came to 14 bases. CDR1 is SGHAT and CDR2 is FQDESV in the germline V gene (reference sequence). The CDR3 loop is CASSPLRGIQETQYF. The CDR3 DNA reads as TGTGCCAGCAGCCCTCTCCGGGGCATCCAAGAGACCCAGTACTTC.

This clonotype showed up many times. The chain couples TRBV12-3 or TRBV12-4 to TRBJ2-1; 7 bases fit TRBD2. The CDR3 covers 14 residues. V lost 4 bases and J lost 4; bases outside the gene matches: 4. CDR3 sequence (DNA): TGTGCCAGCAGTTCCTCTAGCGGATACAATGAGCAGTTCTTC. Its protein is CASSSSSGYNEQFF.

This clonotype has only a few counts. One base away lies a much larger clone, so this may be a sequencing read error. The chain carries TRBV11-2 and TRBJ2-1; 13 bases agree with TRBD2. J gave up 6 bases and V 5 bases, and 1 base lay outside the gene matches. Germline V gene lookup returns CDR1 SGHAT and CDR2 FQNNGV. CDR3 size: 14 residues. The CDR3 sequence: CASSRTSGGNEQFF. DNA for the CDR3: TGTGCCAGCAGCCGGACTAGCGGGGGCAATGAGCAGTTCTTC.

The V call is TRBV6-5, the J call TRBJ1-2; D uncertain. This CDR3 region has 14 residues. The germline V gene encodes CDR1 MNHEY and CDR2 SVGAGI. Trimming removed 0 bases from V and 8 bases from J, with 13 bases in between. The CDR3 DNA follows: TGTGCCAGCAGTTACTCCCCAGACGCTTGGGGCTACACCTTC. This encodes CASSYSPDAWGYTF.

This clonotype was counted between two and nine times. The chain employs TRBV15 and TRBJ2-3; no clear D gene. V dropped 0 bases and J dropped 0 bases, with 10 bases sitting between them. The length of the CDR3 is 16 residues. CDR1 and CDR2 from the germline V gene are LNHNV and YYDKDF (reference sequence). The CDR3 nucleotides read TGTGCCACCAGCAGAGATTCTCGTATTAGCACAGATACGCAGTATTTT. Translation gives CATSRDSRISTDTQYF.

This clonotype has ten or more counts. The chain employs TRBV6-5 and TRBJ1-5; 9 bases are a match to TRBD1. Germline V gives CDR1 MNHEY, CDR2 SVGAGI. V lost 2 bases, J lost 6 bases, and 5 bases stayed unmatched. This CDR3 has 15 residues. The CDR3 is CASSYRWDRVQPQHF. The CDR3 DNA reads as TGTGCCAGCAGTTACCGCTGGGACAGGGTTCAGCCCCAGCATTTT.

This clonotype was counted at least ten times. The chain has TRBV28 and TRBJ2-5; perhaps TRBD1 as D (6 bases). Germline lookup yields CDR1 MDHEN and CDR2 SYDVKM. The CDR3 runs to 14 residues. V lost 6 bases and J 2 bases, leaving 13 bases between the germline ends. This CDR3 reads CASSPDSLQETQYF. As DNA, the CDR3 is TGTGCCAGCAGCCCGGACAGCTTACAAGAGACCCAGTACTTC.

This clonotype was seen many times. The chain combines TRBV11-2 with TRBJ2-1; 7 positions match TRBD2. J was trimmed by 5 bases and V by 1 base; bases with no gene match: 2. CDR1 is SGHAT and CDR2 is FQNNGV in the germline V gene. The CDR3 consists of 14 residues. The CDR3 nucleotides read TGTGCCAGCAGCTTAGGTGCGGGGGACAATGAGCAGTTCTTC. Amino acids: CASSLGAGDNEQFF.

In its sample, this clonotype was seen many times. This chain links TRBV12-3 or TRBV12-4 with TRBJ2-7; TRBD2 agrees at 9 bases. The ends lost 4 bases at V and 4 bases at J; junction bases unmatched: 14. The CDR3 runs 17 residues. The CDR3 protein is CASSSWMAGGRHYEQYF. CDR3 bases: TGTGCCAGCAGTTCGTGGATGGCGGGAGGGCGCCATTACGAGCAGTACTTC.

This clonotype has a count of ten or more. This chain connects TRBV2 to TRBJ2-2, with D unresolved. This CDR3 has 13 residues. CDR1 SNHLY and CDR2 FYNNEI come from the germline V gene. V was cut by 1 base and J by 4 bases, with 4 bases left in between. The CDR3 spells CASSEVGTGELFF. In DNA, the CDR3 is TGTGCCAGCAGTGAAGTCGGCACCGGGGAGCTGTTTTTT.

This clonotype was counted at least ten times. The chain uses TRBV12-3 or TRBV12-4 and TRBJ2-7; 10 bases are a match to TRBD2. The CDR3 runs to 14 residues. With V trimmed by 4 bases and J by 1 base, 1 base remained unmatched. CDR3 region: CASSYSGRSYEQYF. CDR3 sequence (DNA): TGTGCCAGCAGTTATAGCGGGAGGTCCTACGAGCAGTACTTC.

Ten or more counts support this clonotype. The gene calls are TRBV7-9 and TRBJ1-1; D perhaps matches TRBD1 (6 bases). The CDR3 length is 15 residues. V was clipped by 5 bases and J by 1 base, with 14 bases between them. CDR1 and CDR2 from the germline V gene are SEHNR and FQNEAQ (reference sequence). CDR3 bases: TGTGCCAGCAGCCCGAATTGGGGGGCGAACACTGAAGCTTTCTTT. Amino acids: CASSPNWGANTEAFF. The whole variable domain, filled in from reference TRBV7-9 and TRBJ1-1, reads DTGVSQNPRHKITKRGQNVTFRCDPISEHNRLYWYRQTLGQGPEFLTYFQNEAQLEKSRLLSDRFSAERPKGSFSTLEIQRTEQGDSAMYLCASSPNWGANTEAFFGQGTRLTVV.

This clonotype was observed many times. This chain connects TRBV18 to TRBJ2-7, with 8 positions matching TRBD2. Germline CDR1 KGHSH, CDR2 LQKENI. The CDR3 has 14 residues. The trim removed 6 bases at V and 3 bases at J, leaving 7 bases unmatched. The CDR3, as DNA: TGTGCCAGCTCCCCTAGCGGGCCGAGCTACGAGCAGTACTTC. This translates into CASSPSGPSYEQYF. Together with reference TRBV18 and TRBJ2-7, the CDR3 gives the full variable domain: NAGVMQNPRHLVRRRGQEARLRCSPMKGHSHVYWYRQLPEEGLKFMVYLQKENIIDESGMPKERFSAEFPKEGPSILRIQQVVRGDSAAYFCASSPSGPSYEQYFGPGTRLTVT.

This chain connects TRBV20-1 to TRBJ1-2; the D is unclear. The germline V and J ends were trimmed by 1 base and 6 bases, with 6 bases remaining between them. CDR1 is DFQATT, CDR2 SNEGSKA, per germline (reference sequence). The CDR3 spans 11 residues. CDR3 protein: CSARGQHGYTF. The CDR3 nucleotides read TGCAGTGCTAGAGGGCAGCATGGCTACACCTTC.

This clonotype was seen many times. At one boundary the junction diverges from the germline segment, which might be a read error. The chain recombines TRBV20-1 with TRBJ2-3; D tentatively reads TRBD1 or TRBD2 (6 bases each). This CDR3 contains 15 residues. Germline V gives CDR1 DFQATT, CDR2 SNEGSKA (reference sequence). The CDR3 spells CSAREGGGGPDTQYF. CDR3 bases: TGCAGTGCGAGAGAGGGCGGAGGGGGGCCAGATACGCAGTATTTT.

The table lists this clonotype with many counts. V usage is TRBV11-1 and J usage is TRBJ2-1, with 8 bases matching TRBD1. CDR1 is SGHAT, CDR2 FQDESV, per germline (reference sequence). V trimming: 3 bases; J trimming: 2 bases; junction bases outside the gene matches: 6. The CDR3 is 16 residues long. The CDR3 DNA follows: TGTGCCAGCAGCTTTCTCAGGGGGCGCACCTACAATGAGCAGTTCTTC. It translates to CASSFLRGRTYNEQFF.

This clonotype has ten or more counts. J is TRBJ2-5 and V is TRBV5-1; D unclear. The CDR3 length is 15 residues. V lost 0 bases to trimming and J lost 1 base, with 10 bases between them. Germline V gives CDR1 SGHRS, CDR2 YFSETQ. CDR3: CASSLELPVQETQYF. CDR3 nucleotides: TGCGCCAGCAGCTTGGAATTGCCAGTCCAAGAGACCCAGTACTTC. Filled out from reference TRBV5-1 and TRBJ2-5, the complete variable domain reads KAGVTQTPRYLIKTRGQQVTLSCSPISGHRSVSWYQQTPGQGLQFLFEYFSETQRNKGNFPGRFSGRQFSNSRSEMNVSTLELGDSALYLCASSLELPVQETQYFGPGTRLLVL.

Ten or more counts support this clonotype. The genes are TRBV2 and TRBJ2-1; 7 nucleotides match TRBD1. The J call may be mistaken, given a closer DNA end match to TRBJ2-5. Germline CDR1 SNHLY, CDR2 FYNNEI. The CDR3 contains 14 residues. The CDR3 sequence is CASRTTGPRETQYF. DNA of the CDR3: TGTGCCAGCAGGACGACAGGGCCCAGGGAGACCCAGTACTTC.

This clonotype occurred many times. The chain's CDR3 is CASSPQPGLAGYNEQFF. CDR3 nucleotide sequence: TGTGCCAGCAGTCCTCAACCGGGACTAGCGGGCTACAATGAGCAGTTCTTC. The gene calls are TRBV28 and TRBJ2-1, with TRBD2 matching 12 bases. V gave up 5 bases and J gave up 3 bases; unmatched junction bases: 8. The CDR3 length is 17 residues. From germline, CDR1 is MDHEN and CDR2 SYDVKM. Full variable domain (remainder filled in from reference TRBV28 and TRBJ2-1): DVKVTQSSRYLVKRTGEKVFLECVQDMDHENMFWYRQDPGLGLRLIYFSYDVKMKEKGDIPEGYSVSREKKERFSLILESASTNQTSMYLCASSPQPGLAGYNEQFFGPGTRLTVL.

This chain joins TRBV12-3 or TRBV12-4 and TRBJ2-1; the match to TRBD2 covers 7 bases. V shed 5 bases, J shed 7 bases, and the junction held 5 bases outside the gene matches. There are 13 residues in the CDR3. This chain's CDR3 is CASSLPGGNEQFF. DNA for the CDR3: TGTGCCAGCAGTCTTCCGGGAGGTAATGAGCAGTTCTTC.

The chain carries TRBV4-1 and TRBJ1-4; D not resolved. This CDR3 contains 14 residues. Germline CDR1 MGHRA, CDR2 YSYEKL. V shed 1 base and J shed 7 bases, with 10 bases lying between them. The CDR3 loop reads CASSQALPGEKLFF. The DNA of the CDR3 is TGCGCCAGCAGCCAAGCCCTCCCGGGTGAAAAACTGTTTTTT.

This clonotype has a count of ten or more. The chain is built from TRBV7-3 and TRBJ2-1; D remains unclear. The germline CDR1 and CDR2 sequences are SGHTA and FQGTGA. Trimming pared 0 bases from V and 9 bases from J, leaving 9 bases between. CDR3 size: 13 residues. In nucleotides, the CDR3 is TGTGCCAGCAGCTTAACCCGCAGTGGTGAGCAGTTCTTC. Its protein product is CASSLTRSGEQFF.

This clonotype has a count of ten or more. This chain uses TRBV28 with TRBJ2-3; D gene unclear. Trimming shortened V by 5 bases and J by 2 bases, and 14 bases separated the two germline ends. Germline loops: CDR1 MDHEN, CDR2 SYDVKM. The CDR3 length is 15 residues. The DNA for the CDR3 is TGTGCCAGCAGTCTCCGTAGAAGGCACACAGATACGCAGTATTTT. It translates to CASSLRRRHTDTQYF.

Points on this clonotype: A read error may explain this, as a much larger clone is one base away. In DNA, the CDR3 is TGCAGCGTCACAGGTCCCGCCAACACCGGGGAGCTGTTTTTT. It is translated as CSVTGPANTGELFF. The chain uses TRBV29-1 and TRBJ2-2; tentative D call: TRBD1 (5 bases). Trimming shortened V by 6 bases and J by 2 bases, and 13 bases separated the two germline ends. There are 14 residues in the CDR3. Germline V CDR1 and CDR2: SQVTM, ANQGSEA.